A single sample gave rise to the 8 T cell receptor beta chains below, sequenced in a study of T cells in Graves' hyperthyroidism and ophthalmopathy. TCR beta CDR3 regions were amplified from RNA transcripts. A set of HTBI primers served as the primers for a first-round RT-PCR of the TCR CDR3. MiXCR, applied by TCRdb to the multiplex PCR reads, yields one record per CDR3 protein. Of about 560,000 distinct CDR3 sequences listed, 15% to 20% are singletons. Sequenced material: blood. The receptors originated from a woman younger than 35 with Graves' hyperthyroidism.

V usage is TRBV3-1 and J usage is TRBJ2-7; possibly TRBD1 for D (6 bases). Germline V CDR1 and CDR2: LGHDT, YNNKEL (reference sequence). With 4 bases removed from V and 3 bases from J, the gap between germline ends came to 16 bases. This CDR3 comprises 15 residues. The CDR3 DNA sequence: TGTGCCAGCAGCCGAGGGGGTAAATCGAGCTACGAGCAGTACTTC. Amino acid sequence: CASSRGGKSSYEQYF.

This clonotype occurred a few times. The rearrangement joins TRBV29-1 to TRBJ2-1; unclear D gene. Germline CDR1 reads SQVTM; CDR2 reads ANQGSEA. The CDR3 length is 14 residues. Trimming cost V 3 bases and J 6 bases, with 15 bases left between them. Here the CDR3 DNA reads TGCAGCGTTGAGTTTCCCTCCAAAACCAATGAGCAGTTCTTC. This sequence encodes CSVEFPSKTNEQFF.

This chain connects TRBV9 to TRBJ2-3, with 10 bases fitting TRBD1. CDR1 SGDLS and CDR2 YYNGEE come from the germline V gene. This CDR3 is built from 16 residues. V shed 4 bases, J shed 2 bases, and the junction held 7 bases outside the gene matches. The CDR3 here is CASSLSGTGVTDTQYF. CDR3 sequence (DNA): TGTGCCAGCAGCCTATCCGGGACAGGGGTCACAGATACGCAGTATTTT.

This clonotype was seen many times. The J gene is TRBJ2-1, the V gene TRBV11-3, with a weak D call TRBD2 (6 bases). CDR1 and CDR2 (germline): SGHNT, YENEEA. The CDR3 spans 15 residues. Trimming took off 1 base at V and 8 bases at J, with 15 bases between the two ends. This CDR3 reads CASSLGAGGLDEQFF. The CDR3 DNA follows: TGTGCCAGCAGCTTAGGGGCCGGGGGTCTCGATGAGCAGTTCTTC.

The V and J genes are TRBV14 and TRBJ2-1, with 8 bases lining up with TRBD2. Germline CDR1 SGHDN, CDR2 FVKESK. This CDR3 comprises 16 residues. After removal of 2 bases from V and 5 bases from J, the junction contained 8 bases not matched to a gene. The CDR3 DNA is TGTGCCAGCAGCCAATTGCGGGGGGCACTGAACAATGAGCAGTTCTTC. It encodes CASSQLRGALNNEQFF.

The genes are TRBV13 and TRBJ2-3; TRBD2 aligns across 8 bases. Per the germline V gene, CDR1 is PRHDT and CDR2 is FYEKMQ (reference sequence). J was trimmed by 7 bases and V by 1 base; bases with no gene match: 10. CDR3 length equals 16 residues. In nucleotides, the CDR3 is TGTGCCAGCAGCTTAGAATCCAGCGGGGGCCAGTATACGCAGTATTTT. Its translation: CASSLESSGGQYTQYF.

This clonotype was seen repeatedly, ten times or more. V gene TRBV2 combines with J gene TRBJ2-1; 10 bases agree with TRBD2. The CDR3 extends over 14 amino acids. Germline V gene lookup returns CDR1 SNHLY and CDR2 FYNNEI. V lost 6 bases, J lost 3 bases, and 2 bases stayed unmatched. CDR3 protein: CASSGLAVYNEQFF. In DNA form, the CDR3 reads TGTGCCAGCAGCGGACTAGCGGTCTACAATGAGCAGTTCTTC.

This clonotype was seen at least ten times. V and J are TRBV7-9 and TRBJ1-1; TRBD1 might be the D (6 bases). Germline V gene sequence: CDR1 SEHNR, CDR2 FQNEAQ (reference sequence). Trimming removed 2 bases at V and 5 bases at J, with 12 bases between. The CDR3 has 14 amino acids. CDR3: CASSLQGRGTEAFF. DNA of the CDR3: TGTGCCAGCAGCTTACAGGGGCGGGGGACTGAAGCTTTCTTT.